This is a list of T cell receptor beta chains from one sample in a study of post-analysis software for immune sequencing data. TCRdb reprocessed the PCR reads via MiXCR and lists one record per CDR3 protein. The data hold hundreds of thousands of distinct CDR3 sequences, with approximately 60% observed a single time. The sample was blood. The receptor source for this set is a girl aged 2 to 9 with multiple sclerosis. CDR3s leave out the opening cysteine and the closing phenylalanine or tryptophan. Fields, in order: J gene, V gene, CDR3 protein.

>TRBJ1-5|TRBV20-1
SVIKVDTSNQPQH
>TRBJ2-7|TRBV7-2
ASSLRSGGQY
>TRBJ1-6|TRBV30
AWSDEGWDSPLH
>TRBJ1-4|TRBV5-1
ASRAAGGEKLF
>TRBJ2-1|TRBV11-3
ASSSGRRSYNEQF
>TRBJ1-6|TRBV12-3/TRBV12-4
ASSLQGRSPLH
>TRBJ2-5|TRBV20-1
SARLPPGLRQETQY
>TRBJ2-1|TRBV7-2
ASSGPFREQF
>TRBJ2-1|TRBV7-2
ASRGTLAGDNEQF
>TRBJ1-2|TRBV6-2/TRBV6-3
ASNFKTGKRGYT
>TRBJ2-3|TRBV12-3/TRBV12-4
ASSLRGGADTQY
>TRBJ2-1|TRBV7-9
ASSLAPSGSNEQF
>TRBJ2-6|TRBV6-2/TRBV6-3
ASSWSSGANVPT
>TRBJ2-3|TRBV7-9
ASSGEGRGSSDTQY
>TRBJ2-3|TRBV20-1
SAPPSGSTDTQY
>TRBJ2-1|TRBV2
ASSDPGIGNNEQF
>TRBJ1-1|TRBV29-1
SVIGALNTEAF
>TRBJ2-7|TRBV29-1
SARGAASYEQY
>TRBJ1-1|TRBV20-1
SARGPAEGMPFTEAF
>TRBJ2-1|TRBV7-2
ASSTDAGTRNEQF
>TRBJ2-1|TRBV27
ASSLGGLAGINEQF
>TRBJ1-2|TRBV20-1
SASPGQDIGYT
>TRBJ1-1|TRBV29-1
SVTTGMNTEAF
>TRBJ2-1|TRBV29-1
SVDSTSGRARDEQF
>TRBJ2-1|TRBV12-3/TRBV12-4
ASSLSSGGASDEQF
>NA|TRBV6-2/TRBV6-3
ASSYQYKLAGGNYEQY
>TRBJ2-5|TRBV5-1
ASSLWGRSEQY
>TRBJ2-1|TRBV20-1
SASGTSGVAYNEQF
>NA|TRBV2
ASSGAGAQTQY
>TRBJ2-1|TRBV30
AWSRLSWGNEQF
>TRBJ1-2|TRBV3-1
ASSQDEGGGYGYT
>TRBJ2-4|TRBV3-1
ASSVETSGGAVENIQY
>TRBJ2-3|TRBV6-6
ASSATSGGATDTQY
>TRBJ2-3|TRBV7-9
ASSFAVPSTDTQY
>TRBJ2-1|TRBV10-3
AISLGRDNEQF
>TRBJ2-1|TRBV15
ATSRDRVGEQF
>TRBJ1-4|TRBV4-3
ASSQDRNGRGEKLF
>TRBJ2-6|TRBV18
ASSPIRTGGSLDYSGANVLT
>TRBJ2-5|TRBV20-1
SARSYEGQY